Sequencing of this T cell receptor (beta chain) was carried out in a study of OX40 agonist ivuxolimab in advanced cancers. CDR1 and CDR2 (germline): LGHNA, YSLEER. The CDR3 extends over 12 amino acids. V lost 0 bases, J lost 6 bases, and 3 bases lay in between. Individuals having autoimmune disease history or systemic immunosuppression were not enrolled. The method was immunoSEQ multiplex PCR; TCRdb's version includes in-frame clones alone and lacks a portion of them. The data contain tens of thousands of clones, about 89% of them singletons. The input for sequencing was CD4+ or CD8+ T cells sorted from blood, taken in a trial of the OX40 agonist ivuxolimab. The receptor comes from an adult with an advanced solid tumor such as melanoma, head and neck, liver or kidney cancer. The chain couples TRBV4-3 to TRBJ2-1; D unresolved. The DNA of the CDR3 is TGCGCCAGCAGCCAAGATCTCAATGAGCAGTTCTTC. Its protein product is CASSQDLNEQFF.